The 20 T cell receptor beta chains below come from one sample, sequenced in a study. Clones were read by immunoSEQ multiplex PCR, and TCRdb kept only the in-frame ones, dropping some. The data contain about 68,000 clones, around 93% of them singletons. Sample: PBMCs. The origin of the receptors is a man aged 40-55 years with rheumatoid arthritis.

This clone was recorded once. The chain links TRBV2 to TRBJ1-6, with D possibly matching TRBD1 (5 bases). V lost 2 bases and J lost 6, with 11 bases in between. This CDR3 is 15 amino acids long. The germline V gene has CDR1 SNHLY and CDR2 FYNNEI. As DNA, the CDR3 is TGTGCCAGCAGTGAATCGCCCGGGGCTAATTCACCCCTCCACTTT. This encodes CASSESPGANSPLHF. Together with reference TRBV2 and TRBJ1-6, the CDR3 gives the full variable domain: EPEVTQTPSHQVTQMGQEVILRCVPISNHLYFYWYRQILGQKVEFLVSFYNNEISEKSEIFDDQFSVERPDGSNFTLKIRSTKLEDSAMYFCASSESPGANSPLHFGNGTRLTVT.

In regard to this clone: The same CDR3 is also encoded by other DNA sequences in this sample. The chain joins TRBV20-1 to TRBJ1-6; D might be TRBD1 (5 bases). CDR3 length: 14 residues. The germline gives CDR1 DFQATT, CDR2 SNEGSKA (reference sequence). Trimming took 3 bases from V and 5 from J, leaving 11 bases between them. The CDR3 DNA sequence: TGCAGTGCTAGTCGCCAAGGGGATAATTCACCCCTCCACTTT. Translation gives CSASRQGDNSPLHF.

The chain joins TRBV3-1 (or the pseudogene TRBV3-2) to TRBJ1-2, with 7 positions matching TRBD1. This CDR3 contains 17 residues. CDR1 and CDR2 (germline): LGHDT, YNNKEL (reference sequence). The V segment lost 0 bases and the J segment 8 bases; nucleotides outside the gene matches: 15. As DNA, the CDR3 is TGTGCCAGCAGCCAAGATCACGTCAGGGGGGATATGGAGGGCTACACCTTC. Translation: CASSQDHVRGDMEGYTF.

The rearrangement uses TRBV6-6 and TRBJ1-3; TRBD1 is a possible D gene (6 bases). V was shortened by 6 bases and J by 2 bases, with 17 bases between the two germline ends. This CDR3 comprises 16 residues. Looked up from germline, CDR1 is MNHNY and CDR2 is SVGAGI (reference sequence). Here the CDR3 reads CASRFPGVFTGNTIYF. For the CDR3, the DNA is TGTGCCAGCAGGTTCCCAGGGGTTTTCACTGGAAACACCATATATTTT.

This clone was seen only once. The chain links TRBV24-1 to TRBJ2-1, with a tentative D call TRBD2 (5 bases). The CDR3 covers 14 residues. Trimming pared 5 bases from V and 6 bases from J, leaving 13 bases between. Germline V lookup: CDR1 KGHDR, CDR2 SFDVKD. This CDR3 is CATSAPGKTNEQFF. The CDR3 bases are TGTGCCACCAGTGCCCCCGGGAAGACCAATGAGCAGTTCTTC.

The rearrangement uses TRBV6-5 and TRBJ1-1; D is unclear. V was clipped by 6 bases and J by 1 base, with 9 bases between them. The CDR3 covers 13 residues. Germline assignment: CDR1 MNHEY and CDR2 SVGAGI. The CDR3 DNA reads TGTGCCAGCAGCCCCACAACGAACACTGAAGCTTTCTTT. Translation: CASSPTTNTEAFF.

This chain joins TRBV7-2 and TRBJ1-2, with TRBD1 as a possible D gene (6 bases). CDR3 length: 16 amino acids. Germline CDR1 SGHTA, CDR2 FQGNSA. Trimming left V 1 base short and J 5 bases short, with 17 bases between. CDR3 coding DNA: TGTGCCAGCAGCTTAGAGGGGGGGGCGCCAAGGTATGGCTACACCTTC. Amino acid sequence: CASSLEGGAPRYGYTF. Full variable domain (outside the CDR3, taken from reference TRBV7-2 and TRBJ1-2): GAGVSQSPSNKVTEKGKDVELRCDPISGHTALYWYRQSLGQGLEFLIYFQGNSAPDKSGLPSDRFSAERTGGSVSTLTIQRTQQEDSAVYLCASSLEGGAPRYGYTFGSGTRLTVV.

The genes are TRBV18 and TRBJ1-2, with 8 bases aligning to TRBD1. V dropped 6 bases and J dropped 4; count of bases not matched to a gene: 4. Germline V gene lookup returns CDR1 KGHSH and CDR2 LQKENI. The CDR3 sequence is 13 residues long. The CDR3 reads CASSRTGTYGYTF. The CDR3 DNA sequence: TGTGCCAGCTCTCGGACAGGGACCTATGGCTACACCTTC. The variable domain in full, with the rest retrieved from reference TRBV18 and TRBJ1-2, is NAGVMQNPRHLVRRRGQEARLRCSPMKGHSHVYWYRQLPEEGLKFMVYLQKENIIDESGMPKERFSAEFPKEGPSILRIQQVVRGDSAAYFCASSRTGTYGYTFGSGTRLTVV.

The V call is TRBV10-3, the J call TRBJ2-3, with D perhaps TRBD1 (6 bases). Trimming removed 0 bases from V and 6 bases from J, with 13 bases in between. Per germline, CDR1 ENHRY and CDR2 SYGVKD. CDR3 length: 15 amino acids. The CDR3 is CAISESSTGTDTQYF. For the CDR3, the DNA is TGTGCCATCAGTGAGTCGAGTACAGGGACCGATACGCAGTATTTT.

The chain couples TRBV13 to TRBJ2-7; 14 bases match TRBD2. Trimming at V came to 6 bases and at J to 5 bases, leaving 12 bases not matched to a gene. Looked up from germline, CDR1 is PRHDT and CDR2 is FYEKMQ (reference sequence). The CDR3 extends over 17 amino acids. CDR3 amino acids: CASRPGTSGGHRDEQYF. The CDR3 nucleotides are TGTGCCAGCAGGCCCGGGACTAGCGGGGGTCACAGGGACGAGCAGTACTTC.

The chain has TRBV20-1 and TRBJ2-2; D is unclear. The CDR3 length is 11 residues. Per germline, CDR1 DFQATT and CDR2 SNEGSKA (reference sequence). V dropped 6 bases and J dropped 5 bases, with 7 bases sitting between them. The DNA for the CDR3 is TGCAGTGCCCTAAAAACCGGGGAGCTGTTTTTT. Translation gives CSALKTGELFF.

This sequence joins TRBV3-1 (or the pseudogene TRBV3-2) and TRBJ2-1; 12 bases agree with TRBD2. The CDR3 spans 16 residues. The germline V gene encodes CDR1 LGHDT and CDR2 YNNKEL (reference sequence). Germline trimming cut 1 base from V and 4 bases from J; bases unmatched to any gene: 2. CDR3 sequence reads: CASSQGTSGGYNEQFF. The DNA of the CDR3 is TGTGCCAGCAGCCAAGGAACTAGCGGGGGGTACAATGAGCAGTTCTTC.

The chain joins TRBV6-5 to TRBJ1-2; perhaps TRBD1 as D (5 bases). Germline CDR1 and CDR2: MNHEY and SVGAGI. Trimming stripped 6 bases from V and 5 bases from J, with 16 bases between. The CDR3 runs to 14 residues. The CDR3 region is CASRDGGEVYGYTF. Here the CDR3 DNA reads TGTGCCAGCAGGGATGGAGGGGAGGTTTATGGCTACACCTTC.

V and J are TRBV18 and TRBJ1-1, with 8 bases lining up with TRBD1. From germline, CDR1 is KGHSH and CDR2 LQKENI. The junction had 4 bases not matched to a gene; V was cut back by 3 bases and J by 4 bases. This CDR3 has 14 residues. The CDR3 here is CASSPQGAGTEAFF. The CDR3 bases are TGTGCCAGCTCACCTCAGGGGGCTGGCACTGAAGCTTTCTTT.

This sequence joins TRBV5-4 and TRBJ2-6; D is ambiguous. This CDR3 region has 14 residues. The V gene's germline CDR1 is SGHNT and CDR2 YYREEE (reference sequence). V lost 3 bases and J 1 base, leaving 5 bases between the germline ends. The CDR3 DNA reads TGTGCCAGCAGCTACCGGTCTGGGGCCAACGTCCTGACTTTC. This gives the protein CASSYRSGANVLTF.

This chain connects TRBV5-1 to TRBJ2-1, with D perhaps matching TRBD1 or TRBD2 (5 bases each). Germline V gives CDR1 SGHRS, CDR2 YFSETQ. The CDR3 spans 12 residues. The V end was cut by 4 bases, the J end by 9 bases, with 11 bases between. This CDR3 is CASSTQGVEQFF. The CDR3 nucleotides read TGCGCCAGCAGCACCCAGGGAGTTGAGCAGTTCTTC.

The chain is built from TRBV19 and TRBJ2-2; D possibly matches TRBD1 or TRBD2 (5 bases each). The V end lost 6 bases, the J end lost 4 bases, and 18 bases lay between the germline ends. There are 16 residues in the CDR3. The germline gives CDR1 LNHDA, CDR2 SQIVND (reference sequence). This CDR3 is CASSTSLGTFTGELFF. As DNA, the CDR3 is TGTGCCAGTAGCACTTCATTGGGGACCTTCACCGGGGAGCTGTTTTTT.

This clone was seen only once. V is TRBV5-1 and J is TRBJ2-1; 14 bases are shared with TRBD2. J lost 8 bases, V lost 0 bases, and 1 base had no gene match. CDR3 length equals 15 residues. Per germline, CDR1 SGHRS and CDR2 YFSETQ. The CDR3 protein is CASSLVGLAGDEQFF. CDR3 DNA: TGCGCCAGCAGCTTGGTGGGACTAGCGGGAGATGAGCAGTTCTTC.

CDR3 in amino acids: CASSGTEDTNYGYTF. The DNA for the CDR3 is TGTGCCAGCAGTGGGACGGAAGACACTAACTATGGCTACACCTTC. J is TRBJ1-2 and V is TRBV28, with D perhaps TRBD1 (5 bases). CDR1 and CDR2 (germline): MDHEN, SYDVKM. This CDR3 is 15 amino acids long. The V end was cut by 5 bases, the J end by 0 bases, with 13 bases between.

The genes are TRBV5-1 and TRBJ1-2; TRBD1 aligns across 8 bases. Germline V gene sequence: CDR1 SGHRS, CDR2 YFSETQ. The trim removed 4 bases at V and 5 bases at J, leaving 10 bases unmatched. This CDR3 contains 15 residues. In nucleotides, the CDR3 is TGCGCCAGCAGCCCGGCCGGACAGGGAGGGTATGGCTACACCTTC. This translates into CASSPAGQGGYGYTF.